Presented here are 27 T cell receptor beta chains from one specimen sequenced in a study of radiotherapy plus CTLA-4 blockade in lung cancer. Libraries were prepared by immunoSEQ multiplex PCR; TCRdb keeps only in-frame clonotypes and omits some of them. The table records approximately 90,000 clones, about 80% of them present only once. Source: peripheral blood, taken from a patient treated with radiotherapy plus ipilimumab. The receptors come from a human donor with non-small cell lung cancer who had stable disease on radiotherapy plus ipilimumab.

CDR3 coding DNA: TGTGCCAGCAAGACTAGCGGAAGCACAGATACGCAGTATTTT. Protein sequence: CASKTSGSTDTQYF. The chain couples TRBV2 to TRBJ2-3; 9 nucleotides match TRBD2. The length of the CDR3 is 14 residues. The ends lost 7 bases at V and 0 bases at J; junction bases unmatched: 2. Germline loops: CDR1 SNHLY, CDR2 FYNNEI.

The chain links TRBV30 to TRBJ2-7, with TRBD2 as a possible D gene (6 bases). V lost 2 bases and J lost 4, with 9 bases in between. Germline lookup yields CDR1 GTSNPN and CDR2 SVGIG (reference sequence). The CDR3 is made up of 12 amino acids. CDR3 DNA sequence: TGTGCCTGGAGTCCTGGGGGGTACGAGCAGTACTTC. Its protein is CAWSPGGYEQYF.

The chain uses TRBV19 and TRBJ1-5; 9 positions agree with TRBD1. CDR3 length equals 14 residues. With 4 bases clipped from V and 6 bases from J, the junction kept 4 bases outside the gene matches. Per the germline V gene, CDR1 is LNHDA and CDR2 is SQIVND (reference sequence). CDR3 sequence: CASSKTGGPQPQHF. CDR3 nucleotides: TGTGCCAGTAGTAAAACAGGGGGCCCTCAGCCCCAGCATTTT.

For the CDR3, the DNA is TGTGCCAGCAGTTCCCGGGCTAGCGGGAGCCAAGAGACCCAGTACTTC. Residues: CASSSRASGSQETQYF. J is TRBJ2-5 and V is TRBV27; TRBD2 aligns across 10 bases. Losses at the gene ends were 4 bases for V and 1 base for J; bases not matched to a gene: 6. This CDR3 spans 16 amino acids. Germline lookup yields CDR1 MNHEY and CDR2 SMNVEV (reference sequence).

The chain combines TRBV2 with TRBJ2-5; TRBD1 agrees at 11 bases. This CDR3 is built from 14 residues. After removal of 5 bases from V and 5 bases from J, the junction contained 4 bases not matched to a gene. CDR1 and CDR2 (germline): SNHLY, FYNNEI. DNA of the CDR3: TGTGCCAGCAGTCTCGGACAGGGGGCTGAGACCCAGTACTTC. Residues: CASSLGQGAETQYF.

CDR3 sequence (DNA): TGTGCCACCAGTTCCCACAGGGGGAGTGAGACCCAGTACTTC. It codes for CATSSHRGSETQYF. The chain carries TRBV15 and TRBJ2-5, with 8 bases lining up with TRBD1. V dropped 6 bases and J dropped 5; count of bases not matched to a gene: 8. CDR3 size: 14 residues. Germline V gene data show CDR1 as LNHNV and CDR2 as YYDKDF (reference sequence).

This sequence joins TRBV5-4 and TRBJ2-4, with no clear D. Germline CDR1 and CDR2: SGHNT and YYREEE (reference sequence). CDR3 length: 14 residues. V dropped 5 bases and J dropped 6 bases, with 15 bases sitting between them. CDR3 DNA: TGTGCCAGCAGTTGGGCCCAGGTGGGAAACATTCAGTACTTC. Translated, it gives CASSWAQVGNIQYF.

For the CDR3, the DNA is TGTGCCAGCTCACCACCGAGACAGGGGCAATGGGAGCAGTACTTC. It is translated as CASSPPRQGQWEQYF. This sequence joins TRBV18 and TRBJ2-7; 8 nucleotides align to TRBD1. CDR3 length: 15 residues. With V trimmed by 0 bases and J by 7 bases, 8 bases remained unmatched. Looked up from germline, CDR1 is KGHSH and CDR2 is LQKENI.

The chain joins TRBV19 to TRBJ2-5; 12 bases are a match to TRBD2. The CDR3 is made up of 16 amino acids. Trimming at V came to 2 bases and at J to 7 bases, leaving 8 bases not matched to a gene. CDR1 and CDR2 (germline): LNHDA, SQIVND (reference sequence). DNA of the CDR3: TGTGCCAGTAGTATACGGCTAGCGGGAGGGCCGGGGACCCAGTACTTC. It translates to CASSIRLAGGPGTQYF.

The V gene is TRBV27, the J gene TRBJ2-2, with D perhaps TRBD2 (6 bases). V was clipped by 6 bases and J by 1 base, with 12 bases between them. The germline V gene encodes CDR1 MNHEY and CDR2 SMNVEV (reference sequence). The CDR3 totals 15 residues. The CDR3 DNA is TGTGCCAGCAGGGCTTGGGGGGAGAACACCGGGGAGCTGTTTTTT. Translation gives CASRAWGENTGELFF.

This chain uses TRBV25-1 with TRBJ1-2; a weak D match, TRBD1 (5 bases). V shed 6 bases and J shed 7 bases, with 12 bases lying between them. The CDR3 runs to 12 residues. CDR1 MGHDK and CDR2 SYGVNS come from the germline V gene. The CDR3 region has the DNA TGTGCCAGCAGGGGGGACCCCCTTGGCTACACCTTC. Translating gives CASRGDPLGYTF.

V gene TRBV27 combines with J gene TRBJ2-1; a weak D match, TRBD1 (7 bases). Trimming pared 2 bases from V and 0 bases from J, leaving 20 bases between. The CDR3 spans 19 residues. The V gene's germline CDR1 is MNHEY and CDR2 SMNVEV (reference sequence). This CDR3 reads CASSLPSGGLKSSYNEQFF. CDR3 DNA: TGTGCCAGCAGTTTACCGTCAGGGGGGCTGAAGAGCTCCTACAATGAGCAGTTCTTC.

The CDR3 region is CASSISTNYGYTF. CDR3 DNA: TGTGCCAGTAGTATAAGTACTAACTATGGCTACACCTTC. This chain uses TRBV19 with TRBJ1-2, with D unresolved. Germline CDR1 is LNHDA and CDR2 is SQIVND (reference sequence). The CDR3 spans 13 residues. The V end lost 2 bases, the J end lost 0 bases, and 4 bases lay between the germline ends.

This chain uses TRBV6-5 with TRBJ1-2, with D possibly TRBD1 on 5 matching bases. V shed 8 bases and J shed 8 bases, with 24 bases lying between them. Germline V CDR1 and CDR2: MNHEY, SVGAGI. This CDR3 spans 15 amino acids. CDR3 bases: TGTGCCAGCCCAAATGGGGTGGCGCAGGGATGGGGCTACACCTTC. It codes for CASPNGVAQGWGYTF.

V usage is TRBV20-1 and J usage is TRBJ2-4; D is uncertain. The germline V and J ends were trimmed by 5 bases and 8 bases, with 10 bases remaining between them. CDR1 is DFQATT and CDR2 is SNEGSKA in the germline V gene (reference sequence). The CDR3 loop spans 11 amino acids. CDR3 loop: CSAVFRDIQYF. As DNA, the CDR3 is TGCAGTGCTGTGTTTCGGGACATTCAGTACTTC.

This chain uses TRBV20-1 with TRBJ2-5; D call uncertain. Trimming pared 5 bases from V and 11 bases from J, leaving 6 bases between. The V gene's germline CDR1 is DFQATT and CDR2 SNEGSKA (reference sequence). The CDR3 sequence is 8 residues long. The CDR3: CSAVPQYF. The CDR3, as DNA: TGCAGTGCTGTCCCACAGTACTTC.

The chain combines TRBV4-2 with TRBJ2-3, with 7 bases lining up with TRBD2. Germline lookup yields CDR1 LGHNA and CDR2 YNFKEQ. The CDR3 has 16 amino acids. J lost 1 base, V lost 0 bases, and 4 bases had no gene match. CDR3 amino acids: CASSQELAGGTDTQYF. Here the CDR3 DNA reads TGTGCCAGCAGCCAAGAACTGGCGGGAGGCACAGATACGCAGTATTTT.

The chain has TRBV28 and TRBJ1-1; D remains unclear. Germline CDR1 MDHEN, CDR2 SYDVKM. CDR3 length: 12 amino acids. The V end lost 2 bases, the J end lost 4 bases, and 5 bases lay between the germline ends. CDR3 sequence (DNA): TGTGCCAGCAGTTTAGGGAGCACTGAAGCTTTCTTT. Translation: CASSLGSTEAFF.

A word on this clone: At the DNA level, this CDR3 is encoded by other sequences in the same sample as well. The chain recombines TRBV4-2 with TRBJ2-1; 7 nucleotides align to TRBD2. Looked up from germline, CDR1 is LGHNA and CDR2 is YNFKEQ. The CDR3 sequence is 16 residues long. After removal of 4 bases from V and 2 bases from J, the junction contained 8 bases not matched to a gene. CDR3 in DNA: TGTGCCAGCAGCCCTAGAACTAGCGTGACCTACAATGAGCAGTTCTTC. Translation gives CASSPRTSVTYNEQFF.

This clone was recorded only once. The V gene is TRBV2, the J gene TRBJ2-7; 13 nucleotides match TRBD2. Germline CDR1 and CDR2: SNHLY and FYNNEI. This CDR3 comprises 16 residues. Trimming removed 5 bases from V and 5 bases from J; junction bases left unmatched: 9. CDR3 region: CASSTPRLAGGDEQYF. The CDR3 bases are TGTGCCAGCAGTACCCCCCGACTAGCGGGGGGCGACGAGCAGTACTTC. Supplemented by reference TRBV2 and TRBJ2-7, the full variable domain reads EPEVTQTPSHQVTQMGQEVILRCVPISNHLYFYWYRQILGQKVEFLVSFYNNEISEKSEIFDDQFSVERPDGSNFTLKIRSTKLEDSAMYFCASSTPRLAGGDEQYFGPGTRLTVT.

The CDR3 DNA is TGTGCCAGCAGCCCCGGGACTGTTTTACTGGGGGGCTACACCTTC. Translation: CASSPGTVLLGGYTF. This rearrangement joins TRBV7-6 to TRBJ1-2; tentatively, D is TRBD1 (5 bases). The V gene's germline CDR1 is SGHVS and CDR2 FNYEAQ. The CDR3 loop spans 15 amino acids. Trimming shortened V by 5 bases and J by 8 bases, and 21 bases separated the two germline ends.

The chain couples TRBV2 to TRBJ2-7, with D maybe TRBD2 (6 bases). The germline CDR1 and CDR2 sequences are SNHLY and FYNNEI. The CDR3 spans 14 residues. V was trimmed by 7 bases and J by 3 bases, leaving 16 bases between them. CDR3 sequence (DNA): TGTGCCAGCACCACGGAGGGAAGAAGCTACGAGCAGTACTTC. It translates to CASTTEGRSYEQYF. Drawing the rest from reference TRBV2 and TRBJ2-7, the complete variable domain is EPEVTQTPSHQVTQMGQEVILRCVPISNHLYFYWYRQILGQKVEFLVSFYNNEISEKSEIFDDQFSVERPDGSNFTLKIRSTKLEDSAMYFCASTTEGRSYEQYFGPGTRLTVT.

The chain couples TRBV30 to TRBJ1-1, with D possibly matching TRBD1 (6 bases). Germline CDR1 reads GTSNPN; CDR2 reads SVGIG (reference sequence). With 3 bases removed from V and 3 bases from J, the gap between germline ends came to 11 bases. The CDR3 sequence is 13 residues long. In DNA, the CDR3 is TGTGCCTGGAGCGAACAGGGCCACACTGAAGCTTTCTTT. Translating it yields CAWSEQGHTEAFF.

V usage is TRBV4-2 and J usage is TRBJ2-7; 12 nucleotides align to TRBD1. The CDR3 has 16 amino acids. The V gene's germline CDR1 is LGHNA and CDR2 YNFKEQ. The junction had 6 bases not matched to a gene; V was cut back by 0 bases and J by 6 bases. The CDR3 loop is CASSQDSGTGGAEQYF. In DNA form, the CDR3 reads TGTGCCAGCAGCCAAGATTCGGGGACAGGGGGCGCCGAGCAGTACTTC.

The chain couples TRBV6-4 to TRBJ1-3; D gene unclear. V lost 2 bases and J 7 bases, leaving 12 bases between the germline ends. CDR3 length equals 14 residues. CDR1 and CDR2 (germline): MRHNA, SNTAGT. In DNA form, the CDR3 reads TGTGCCAGCAGTGACCTAGGACGCCTCAACACCATATATTTT. This sequence encodes CASSDLGRLNTIYF.

This clone was counted a few times. The chain uses TRBV5-1 and TRBJ2-3, with 11 nucleotides matching TRBD2. The CDR3 contains 15 residues. Germline trimming cut 4 bases from V and 6 bases from J; bases unmatched to any gene: 7. CDR1 and CDR2 from the germline V gene are SGHRS and YFSETQ. CDR3 region: CASSRSGTSGDTQYF. DNA for the CDR3: TGCGCCAGCAGCCGTTCCGGGACTAGCGGTGATACGCAGTATTTT.

This clone was picked up one time. J is TRBJ2-1 and V is TRBV7-2, with 8 nucleotides matching TRBD2. Germline assignment: CDR1 SGHTA and CDR2 FQGNSA. V lost 1 base, J lost 6 bases, and 14 bases stayed unmatched. The CDR3 spans 18 residues. Here the CDR3 DNA reads TGTGCCAGCAGCTTAGTTCCGTCGGCTGGACTAGCTGCCAATGAGCAGTTCTTC. As protein: CASSLVPSAGLAANEQFF.